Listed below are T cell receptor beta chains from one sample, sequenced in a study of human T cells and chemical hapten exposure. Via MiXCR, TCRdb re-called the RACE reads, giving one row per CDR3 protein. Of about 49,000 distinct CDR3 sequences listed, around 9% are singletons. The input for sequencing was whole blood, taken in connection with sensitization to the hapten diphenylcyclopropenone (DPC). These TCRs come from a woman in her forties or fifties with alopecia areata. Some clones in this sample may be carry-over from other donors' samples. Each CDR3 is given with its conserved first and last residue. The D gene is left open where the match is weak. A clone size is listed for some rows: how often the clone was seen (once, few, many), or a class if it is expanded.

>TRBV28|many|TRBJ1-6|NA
TGTGCCAGCAGTTCTCCCCGGGGCCGTCCGGGGGATTATAATTCACCCCTCCACTTT
CASSSPRGRPGDYNSPLHF
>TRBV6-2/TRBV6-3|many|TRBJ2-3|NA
TGTGCCAGCAGCCCAAGTGAGAAAGATACGCAGTATTTT
CASSPSEKDTQYF
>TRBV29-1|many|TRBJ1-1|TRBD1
TGCAGCGCAGACAGGGTCGTGAACACTGAAGCTTTCTTT
CSADRVVNTEAFF
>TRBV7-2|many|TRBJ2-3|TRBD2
TGTGCCAGCAGCAAGGGCCTAGCGGGGGGCACAGATACGCAGTATTTT
CASSKGLAGGTDTQYF
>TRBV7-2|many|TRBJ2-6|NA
TGTGCCAGCAGCCCATCTGTTGGGGCCAACGTCCTGACTTTC
CASSPSVGANVLTF
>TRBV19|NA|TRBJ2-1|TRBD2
TGTGCCAGTAGCCCACTAGCGGGAGTCTACAATGAGCAGTTCTTC
CASSPLAGVYNEQFF
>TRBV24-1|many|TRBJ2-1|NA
TGTGCCACGAGCTACAGGGATGGTGAGCAGTTCTTC
CATSYRDGEQFF
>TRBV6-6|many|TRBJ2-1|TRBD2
TGTGCCAGCAGTAGTAGCGGGAGTACTTCCTACAATGAGCAGTTCTTC
CASSSSGSTSYNEQFF
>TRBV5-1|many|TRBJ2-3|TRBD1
TGCGCCAGCAGGCCGACAGGGGTTACAGATACGCAGTATTTT
CASRPTGVTDTQYF
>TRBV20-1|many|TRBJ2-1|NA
TGCAGTGCTAGAGATCTTGGCAGGGGCGATGAGCAGTTCTTC
CSARDLGRGDEQFF
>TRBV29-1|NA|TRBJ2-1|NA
TGCAGCGTTGTAGGGGGGGGCTACAATGAGCAGTTCTTC
CSVVGGGYNEQFF
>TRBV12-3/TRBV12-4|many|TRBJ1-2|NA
TGTGCCAGCAAATTTGGGGTGGGGTCTAACTATGGCTACACCTTC
CASKFGVGSNYGYTF
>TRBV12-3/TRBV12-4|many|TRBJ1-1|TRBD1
TGTGCCAGCAGTCCGGACAGGGGGATTAAAGCTTTCTTT
CASSPDRGIKAFF
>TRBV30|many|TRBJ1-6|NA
TGTGCCTGGAGTCCACGAACGGGCACCCTCCACTTT
CAWSPRTGTLHF
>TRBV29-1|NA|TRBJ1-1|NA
TGCAGCGTTGTTTCCGTACTCGGAGCTTTCTTT
CSVVSVLGAFF
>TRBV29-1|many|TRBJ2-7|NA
TGCAGCGTTGAAGCGAACAGGGCGGGGGAGCAGTACTTC
CSVEANRAGEQYF
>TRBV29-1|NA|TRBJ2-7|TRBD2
TGCAGCGTTGCGGATACCGGGACTAGCGGGGAGCAGAACGAGCAGTACTTC
CSVADTGTSGEQNEQYF
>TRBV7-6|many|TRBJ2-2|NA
TGTGCCAGCAGCTTAGAGCTAACCGGGGAGCTGTTTTTT
CASSLELTGELFF
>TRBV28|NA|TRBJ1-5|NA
TGTGCCAGCAAAATTAGCAATCAGCCCCAGCATTTT
CASKISNQPQHF
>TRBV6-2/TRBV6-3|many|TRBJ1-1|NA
TGTGCCAGCAGTTACTACTCGCGCCCGGGGGTCGACCGGGACTTCCACCTCAGAGCTTTCTTT
CASSYYSRPGVDRDFHLRAFF
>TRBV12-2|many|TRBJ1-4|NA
TGTGCAAGTCGCTTATACCTGAAAAAACTGTTTTTT
CASRLYLKKLFF
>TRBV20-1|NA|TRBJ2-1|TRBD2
TGCAGTGCTAGAACAGGACTAGCGTCCAATGAGCAGTTCTTC
CSARTGLASNEQFF
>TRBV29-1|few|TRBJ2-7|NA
TGCAGCGCAAAGGTTCGGCCTGAGGACGAGCAGTACTTC
CSAKVRPEDEQYF
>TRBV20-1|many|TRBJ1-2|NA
TGCAGTGCTAGACCCCGACAGGCAGCTAACTATGGCTACACCTTC
CSARPRQAANYGYTF
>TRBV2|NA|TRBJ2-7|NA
TGTGCCAGCAGTGTCCGCAGGCCTCCCTACGAGCAGTACTTC
CASSVRRPPYEQYF
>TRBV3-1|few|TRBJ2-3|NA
TGTGCCAGCAGCCAAGATACGGGCCTAAGCACAGATACGCAGTATTTT
CASSQDTGLSTDTQYF
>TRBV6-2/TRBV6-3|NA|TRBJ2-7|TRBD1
TGTGCCAGCACCCAAACAGGGGTTTACGAGCAGTACTTC
CASTQTGVYEQYF
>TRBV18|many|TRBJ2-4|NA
TGTGCCAGCTCAGCCTTCCGGGACATGGGCGGCAAAAACATTCAGTACTTC
CASSAFRDMGGKNIQYF
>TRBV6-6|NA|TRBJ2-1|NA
TGTGCCAGCAGTGGTTACTCCTACAATGAGCAGTTCTTC
CASSGYSYNEQFF
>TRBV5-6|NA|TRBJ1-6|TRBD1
TGTGCCAGCAGCTACGGACAGGGTTGGGCACCCCTCCACTTT
CASSYGQGWAPLHF
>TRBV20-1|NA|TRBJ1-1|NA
TGCAGTGCTAGAGATCATGGACGGTACACTGAAGCTTTCTTT
CSARDHGRYTEAFF